Listed below are T cell receptor beta chains from one sample, sequenced in a study of graft-versus-host responses after intestinal transplantation. Repertoires were generated with immunoSEQ multiplex PCR, while TCRdb's copy carries only in-frame clones and drops some. Among fewer than 90,000 clones listed, about 95% were seen once. Antigen specificity for these receptors is unknown. The specimen was unstimulated CD4+ T cells sorted from spleen or lymph node cells, collected before transplant. Receptor source: a human donor who was the organ donor for an intestinal transplant. CDR3s include the opening cysteine and the closing phenylalanine or tryptophan. A D gene is named only where the DNA matches it firmly. Clone sizes are given selectively: once, few, many, or a class where the clone is expanded.

TRBJ2-3,NA,NA,TRBV28,CASSSSVGSDTQYF,TGTGCCAGCAGTTCTAGTGTCGGGTCAGATACGCAGTATTTT
TRBJ2-5,NA,NA,TRBV6-5,CASSPGAYWETQYF,TGTGCCAGCAGTCCGGGGGCCTATTGGGAGACCCAGTACTTC
TRBJ1-1,NA,TRBD1,TRBV10-3,CAADEDRVSTEAFF,TGTGCCGCGGATGAGGACAGGGTGAGTACTGAAGCTTTCTTT
TRBJ2-2,NA,TRBD1,TRBV27,CASTRTGGTGELFF,TGTGCCAGCACCCGGACAGGGGGCACCGGGGAGCTGTTTTTT
TRBJ2-7,NA,NA,TRBV6-6,CASSSTLGYEQYF,TGTGCCAGCAGTTCGACCCTAGGCTACGAGCAGTACTTC
TRBJ1-5,NA,NA,TRBV6-5,CASSYVNSNQPQHF,TGTGCCAGCAGTTACGTGAATAGCAATCAGCCCCAGCATTTT
TRBJ2-7,NA,NA,TRBV6-1,CASGREARWEQYF,TGTGCCAGTGGCAGGGAGGCCAGGTGGGAGCAGTACTTC
TRBJ2-1,NA,TRBD2,TRBV7-3,CASSLTSGGALNEQFF,TGTGCCAGCAGCTTAACGAGCGGGGGGGCGCTCAATGAGCAGTTCTTC
TRBJ2-5,once,TRBD2,TRBV13,CASSLGGTSGQETQYF,TGTGCCAGCAGCTTAGGGGGGACTAGCGGTCAAGAGACCCAGTACTTC
TRBJ2-5,NA,NA,TRBV7-6,CASQPSGRREETQYF,TGTGCCAGCCAGCCCTCAGGGCGTCGAGAAGAGACCCAGTACTTC
TRBJ2-5,few,TRBD2,TRBV5-8,CASSLRLAEETQYF,TGTGCCAGCAGCTTGAGGCTAGCGGAAGAGACCCAGTACTTC
TRBJ2-7,NA,TRBD1,TRBV5-1,CASSSTGTLTYEQYF,TGCGCCAGCAGCTCGACAGGGACATTAACCTACGAGCAGTACTTC
TRBJ2-1,NA,NA,TRBV4-3,CASSQVATLGGQQFF,TGCGCCAGCAGCCAAGTGGCGACTCTCGGTGGTCAGCAGTTCTTC
TRBJ1-6,once,TRBD1,TRBV7-3,CASISYRGKSHNSPLHF,TGTGCCAGCATTTCCTACAGGGGGAAAAGCCATAATTCACCCCTCCACTTT
TRBJ2-3,NA,TRBD1,TRBV7-2,CASRATGSDTQYF,TGTGCCAGCAGAGCGACAGGGTCCGATACGCAGTATTTT
TRBJ2-7,NA,NA,TRBV19,CASSTGTFPSYEQYF,TGTGCCAGTAGTACCGGGACATTCCCATCCTACGAGCAGTACTTC
TRBJ2-3,NA,NA,TRBV7-2,CASSLTRGTDTQYF,TGTGCCAGCAGCTTAACACGAGGCACAGATACGCAGTATTTT
TRBJ1-2,NA,TRBD1,TRBV6-6,CASSPPGQSYGYTF,TGTGCCAGCAGTCCCCCGGGACAGTCCTATGGCTACACCTTC
TRBJ1-2,NA,TRBD1,TRBV28,CASSSFGTEIYGYTF,TGTGCCAGCAGTTCCTTCGGGACAGAAATTTATGGCTACACCTTC
TRBJ1-1,NA,TRBD1,TRBV14,CASSLQNRGNTEAFF,TGTGCCAGCAGCCTTCAAAACAGGGGAAACACTGAAGCTTTCTTT
TRBJ1-5,NA,NA,TRBV7-2,CASSLGLQGLSQPQHF,TGTGCCAGCAGCTTAGGCCTACAGGGATTAAGTCAGCCCCAGCATTTT
TRBJ2-7,NA,NA,TRBV28,CASRTDRSYSYEQYF,TGTGCCAGCAGAACCGACAGGAGTTACTCCTACGAGCAGTACTTC
TRBJ2-3,NA,NA,TRBV30,CAWDQSGTDTQYF,TGTGCCTGGGACCAGAGCGGCACAGATACGCAGTATTTT
TRBJ1-1,NA,NA,TRBV7-9,CASSLDRNTEAFF,TGTGCCAGCAGCTTAGACAGGAACACTGAAGCTTTCTTT
TRBJ1-1,NA,NA,TRBV7-3,CASSLRQDPPEAFF,TGTGCCAGCAGCTTACGACAGGACCCTCCTGAAGCTTTCTTT
TRBJ1-1,NA,NA,TRBV18,CASSPSGLLNTEAFF,TGTGCCAGCTCACCGTCGGGACTACTTAACACTGAAGCTTTCTTT
TRBJ1-3,NA,TRBD1,TRBV7-2,CASSATGTVGNTIYF,TGTGCCAGCAGCGCCACCGGGACAGTTGGTAACACCATATATTTT
TRBJ2-7,NA,NA,TRBV5-1,CASSQVGAYEQYF,TGCGCCAGCAGCCAGGTAGGGGCCTACGAGCAGTACTTC
TRBJ1-2,NA,TRBD1,TRBV5-1,CASSTDRGSYTF,TGCGCCAGCAGCACGGACAGGGGAAGCTACACCTTC
TRBJ2-3,NA,TRBD2,TRBV15,CATSSAGLAGTDTQYF,TGTGCCACCAGCAGTGCCGGACTAGCAGGCACAGATACGCAGTATTTT
TRBJ1-1,NA,NA,TRBV29-1,CSVMREGNTEAFF,TGCAGCGTCATGCGTGAAGGGAACACTGAAGCTTTCTTT
TRBJ2-5,NA,NA,TRBV5-1,CASTLGSGTQETQYF,TGCGCCAGCACCCTGGGGTCAGGGACCCAAGAGACCCAGTACTTC
TRBJ1-5,NA,TRBD1,TRBV7-3,CASSPGTGNQPQHF,TGTGCCAGCAGCCCCGGGACAGGGAATCAGCCCCAGCATTTT
TRBJ2-2,NA,TRBD2,TRBV5-5,CASSLGLAGRYTGELFF,TGTGCCAGCAGCTTGGGACTAGCGGGGAGATACACCGGGGAGCTGTTTTTT
TRBJ2-5,NA,TRBD1,TRBV28,CASSLGDRQETQYF,TGTGCCAGCAGTTTAGGGGACAGGCAAGAGACCCAGTACTTC
TRBJ2-3,once,NA,TRBV6-5,CASSLRGLDTQYF,TGTGCCAGCAGCCTCAGGGGCCTCGATACGCAGTATTTT
TRBJ1-5,NA,NA,TRBV28,CASSSGSATSNQPQHF,TGTGCCAGCAGCTCCGGTTCAGCCACGAGCAATCAGCCCCAGCATTTT
TRBJ1-1,NA,TRBD1,TRBV28,CASSSTGPKAFF,TGTGCCAGCAGTTCGACAGGGCCTAAAGCTTTCTTT
TRBJ1-1,NA,TRBD1,TRBV18,CASSPDREGNTEAFF,TGTGCCAGCTCACCGGACAGGGAAGGGAACACTGAAGCTTTCTTT
TRBJ1-1,NA,NA,TRBV7-2,CASSWSSGGFNIPF,TGTGCCAGCAGCTGGTCTTCGGGAGGCTTCAACATTCCCTTT
TRBJ2-7,NA,NA,TRBV11-3,CASSLGHYEQYF,TGTGCCAGCAGCTTAGGACACTACGAGCAGTACTTC
TRBJ2-7,once,TRBD1,TRBV6-1,CASSEAGTADYEQYF,TGTGCCAGCAGTGAGGCAGGGACAGCAGACTACGAGCAGTACTTC
TRBJ2-7,NA,TRBD1,TRBV4-3,CASSQGGQGSLEQYF,TGCGCCAGCAGCCAAGGCGGACAGGGCAGCCTGGAGCAGTACTTC
TRBJ2-1,NA,NA,TRBV19,CASKDSPNSYNEQFF,TGTGCCAGTAAGGACTCGCCGAACTCCTACAATGAGCAGTTCTTC
TRBJ1-5,NA,NA,TRBV2,CASSPLAGTLYPQHF,TGTGCCAGCAGTCCCCTCGCCGGGACACTGTACCCCCAGCATTTT
TRBJ2-7,NA,NA,TRBV30,CAWSVRGGRYEQYF,TGTGCCTGGAGTGTACGCGGTGGGCGCTACGAGCAGTACTTC